This entry lists 4 T cell receptor beta chains sequenced from one sample in a study of shared clonotypes between healthy human individuals. The data were produced by immunoSEQ multiplex PCR, yet TCRdb's version contains in-frame clones alone and is incomplete. The data show under 1,100,000 clones, with about 76% seen just once and around 1.5% held by the top ten. Input material: memory CD4+ T cells sorted from blood. Documented subset: CD45RA-negative fraction. The receptors shown here come from a man aged 18 to 29 in good health.

This clone has only a few counts. The V call is TRBV29-1, the J call TRBJ2-5, with 9 bases identical to TRBD1. The J call may be faulty, since TRBJ2-7 better matches the DNA end. The germline V gene encodes CDR1 SQVTM and CDR2 ANQGSEA. The CDR3 consists of 11 residues. The CDR3 coding sequence is TGCGGATCGACAGGGGGCTACGAGCAGTACTTC. Translating gives CGSTGGYEQYF.

The CDR3, as DNA: TGTGCCAGCAGTCCCGTAGGAGCATCCACCTACGAGCAGTACTTC. It yields the protein CASSPVGASTYEQYF. The V and J genes are TRBV27 and TRBJ2-7; D remains unclear. The CDR3 covers 15 residues. CDR1 is MNHEY and CDR2 is SMNVEV in the germline V gene (reference sequence). Trimming pared 5 bases from V and 2 bases from J, leaving 16 bases between.

This clone has just a few counts. This sample includes further DNA sequences coding for the same CDR3. This chain links TRBV6-5 with TRBJ1-2; D is unresolved. Trimming left V 5 bases short and J 2 bases short, with 9 bases between. Germline CDR1 and CDR2: MNHEY and SVGAGI. CDR3 length equals 13 residues. The CDR3 region is CASSLDGNYGYTF. The CDR3 coding sequence is TGTGCCAGCAGTCTCGACGGCAACTATGGCTACACCTTC.

V and J are TRBV19 and TRBJ1-2; 7 nucleotides line up with TRBD1. V was pared by 5 bases and J by 6 bases, with 6 bases of the junction left unmatched. The CDR3 is made up of 13 amino acids. Germline CDR1 LNHDA, CDR2 SQIVND (reference sequence). The chain's CDR3 is CASSWRQGNGYTF. CDR3 DNA: TGTGCCAGTAGTTGGCGACAGGGAAATGGCTACACCTTC.